This TCR beta chain was sequenced for a study of long-term antiretroviral therapy in people with HIV. Study-wide results and limits: The blood, collected between about 2004 and 2018, was possibly taken under older ART regimens.

Comment on this clone: Its antigen is currently unknown.

With 5 bases clipped from V and 8 bases from J, the junction kept 8 bases outside the gene matches. The CDR3 is 15 amino acids. Germline V gene sequence: CDR1 SGHTA, CDR2 FQGNSA. The authors ran the immunoSEQ assay, v3.0, at survey level. Libraries were prepared by immunoSEQ multiplex PCR; TCRdb keeps only in-frame clonotypes and omits some of them. The sample lists more than 15,000 clones, around 94% seen once, with around 4.3% in the top ten. Every donor contributed at least one pre-ART and at least two post-ART PBMC samples. The chain couples TRBV7-2 to TRBJ2-3; 12 positions match TRBD1. The sample was unsorted PBMCs, taken roughly 6.4 years after starting antiretroviral therapy. The sequence was collected from a woman aged 50 to 60 with HIV. The CDR3 protein is CASSGRDRGRSTQYF. The CDR3 bases are TGTGCCAGCAGCGGCCGGGACAGGGGGCGGAGTACGCAGTATTTT. The full variable domain, in which reference TRBV7-2 and TRBJ2-3 provide the parts outside the CDR3, is GAGVSQSPSNKVTEKGKDVELRCDPISGHTALYWYRQSLGQGLEFLIYFQGNSAPDKSGLPSDRFSAERTGGSVSTLTIQRTQQEDSAVYLCASSGRDRGRSTQYFGPGTRLTVL.